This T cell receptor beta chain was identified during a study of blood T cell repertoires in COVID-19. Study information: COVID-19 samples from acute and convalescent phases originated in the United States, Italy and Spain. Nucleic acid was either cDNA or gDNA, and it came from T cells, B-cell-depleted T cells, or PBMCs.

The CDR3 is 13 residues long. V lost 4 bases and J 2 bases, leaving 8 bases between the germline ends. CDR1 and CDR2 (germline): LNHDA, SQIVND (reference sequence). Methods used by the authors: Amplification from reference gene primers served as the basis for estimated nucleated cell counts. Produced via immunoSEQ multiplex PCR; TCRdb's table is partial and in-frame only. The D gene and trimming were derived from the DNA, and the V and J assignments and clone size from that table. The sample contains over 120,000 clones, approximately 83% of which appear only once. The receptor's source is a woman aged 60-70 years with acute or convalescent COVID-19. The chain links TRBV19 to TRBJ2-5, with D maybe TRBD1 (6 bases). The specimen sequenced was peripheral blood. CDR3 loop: CASSRDRQETQYF. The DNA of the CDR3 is TGTGCCAGTAGTAGAGACAGGCAAGAGACCCAGTACTTC.